This is a list of T cell receptor beta chains from one sample in a study of technical replicates of blood from a handful of donors. The table came from immunoSEQ multiplex PCR; TCRdb's copy has only in-frame clones and leaves some out. The sample contains 85,000 to 95,000 clones, around 96% of which appear only once. The sample consisted of T cells isolated from PBMCs. The source is a human donor in good health. Both conserved end residues are part of each CDR3. D genes are given only for firm matches. Only some rows state a clone size, as once, few, many or a class for expanded clones.

d_gene: .
abundance: .
j_gene: TRBJ2-2
v_gene: TRBV11-3
CDR3aa: CASSLAPGLSTGELFF
CDR3nt: TGTGCCAGCAGCTTAGCCCCGGGACTGTCCACCGGGGAGCTGTTTTTT

d_gene: .
abundance: .
j_gene: TRBJ1-5
v_gene: TRBV6-1
CDR3aa: CASSEALGGQPQHF
CDR3nt: TGTGCCAGCAGTGAAGCCTTGGGGGGGCAGCCCCAGCATTTT

d_gene: .
abundance: .
j_gene: TRBJ1-1
v_gene: TRBV11-3
CDR3aa: CASSLDMAEAFF
CDR3nt: TGTGCCAGCAGCTTAGATATGGCAGAAGCTTTCTTT

d_gene: .
abundance: .
j_gene: TRBJ1-3
v_gene: TRBV29-1
CDR3aa: CSVDEGNTIYF
CDR3nt: TGCAGCGTTGATGAGGGAAACACCATATATTTT

d_gene: .
abundance: .
j_gene: TRBJ1-2
v_gene: TRBV19
CDR3aa: CASSIDPLTASNYGYTF
CDR3nt: TGTGCCAGTAGTATAGATCCCCTGACAGCTTCTAACTATGGCTACACCTTC

d_gene: .
abundance: .
j_gene: TRBJ2-1
v_gene: TRBV7-3
CDR3aa: CASSSGYGNEQFF
CDR3nt: TGTGCCAGCAGCTCGGGATACGGCAATGAGCAGTTCTTC

d_gene: TRBD1
abundance: once
j_gene: TRBJ2-1
v_gene: TRBV29-1
CDR3aa: CSTWVWDRYNEQFF
CDR3nt: TGCAGCACCTGGGTTTGGGACAGGTACAATGAGCAGTTCTTC

d_gene: .
abundance: .
j_gene: TRBJ1-1
v_gene: TRBV29-1
CDR3aa: CSVLQGRDTEAFF
CDR3nt: TGCAGCGTTCTACAGGGTCGGGACACTGAAGCTTTCTTT

d_gene: TRBD2
abundance: once
j_gene: TRBJ2-1
v_gene: TRBV19
CDR3aa: CASSIAPSGPGEQFF
CDR3nt: TGTGCCAGTAGTATAGCCCCTAGCGGGCCGGGGGAGCAGTTCTTC

d_gene: .
abundance: .
j_gene: TRBJ2-3
v_gene: TRBV6-5
CDR3aa: CASSYLVAGTDTQYF
CDR3nt: TGTGCCAGCAGTTACTTGGTAGCTGGGACAGATACGCAGTATTTT

d_gene: .
abundance: .
j_gene: TRBJ1-5
v_gene: TRBV7-9
CDR3aa: CASSLDISQPQHF
CDR3nt: TGTGCCAGCAGCTTAGACATCTCTCAGCCCCAGCATTTT

d_gene: .
abundance: .
j_gene: TRBJ1-1
v_gene: TRBV6-1
CDR3aa: CASSEEGGYMNTEAFF
CDR3nt: TGTGCCAGCAGTGAAGAAGGCGGATACATGAACACTGAAGCTTTCTTT

d_gene: .
abundance: .
j_gene: TRBJ2-2
v_gene: TRBV7-7
CDR3aa: CASSPKDSTGELFF
CDR3nt: TGTGCCAGCAGCCCGAAGGACAGCACCGGGGAGCTGTTTTTT

d_gene: TRBD1
abundance: .
j_gene: TRBJ1-6
v_gene: TRBV2
CDR3aa: CASRGTEDNSPLHF
CDR3nt: TGTGCCAGCAGGGGGACAGAGGATAATTCACCCCTCCACTTT

d_gene: .
abundance: .
j_gene: TRBJ2-6
v_gene: TRBV9
CDR3aa: CASSPRDFSSGANVLTF
CDR3nt: TGTGCCAGCAGCCCGCGGGACTTCAGCTCTGGGGCCAACGTCCTGACTTTC

d_gene: .
abundance: .
j_gene: TRBJ2-5
v_gene: TRBV28
CDR3aa: CASSLGGPQETQYF
CDR3nt: TGTGCCAGCAGTTTAGGAGGGCCCCAAGAGACCCAGTACTTC

d_gene: TRBD1
abundance: .
j_gene: TRBJ2-1
v_gene: TRBV28
CDR3aa: CASSVAGTGAYEQFF
CDR3nt: TGTGCCAGCAGTGTCGCCGGGACAGGAGCATATGAGCAGTTCTTC

d_gene: .
abundance: .
j_gene: TRBJ2-3
v_gene: TRBV2
CDR3aa: CASEDARNTQYF
CDR3nt: TGTGCCAGCGAGGATGCACGCAATACGCAGTATTTT

d_gene: TRBD1
abundance: .
j_gene: TRBJ2-7
v_gene: TRBV27
CDR3aa: CASSLGQGKVYEQYF
CDR3nt: TGTGCCAGCAGTTTGGGACAGGGGAAAGTCTACGAGCAGTACTTC

d_gene: TRBD1
abundance: .
j_gene: TRBJ1-1
v_gene: TRBV5-1
CDR3aa: CASSLDRATEAFF
CDR3nt: TGCGCCAGCAGCTTAGACAGGGCCACTGAAGCTTTCTTT

d_gene: TRBD2
abundance: .
j_gene: TRBJ2-1
v_gene: TRBV5-1
CDR3aa: CASSLVAGAYNEQFF
CDR3nt: TGCGCCAGCAGCTTGGTTGCGGGAGCTTACAATGAGCAGTTCTTC

d_gene: .
abundance: .
j_gene: TRBJ1-3
v_gene: TRBV2
CDR3aa: CASGVSRSVSSGNTIYF
CDR3nt: TGTGCCAGCGGTGTGTCCCGGAGCGTGAGCTCTGGAAACACCATATATTTT

d_gene: .
abundance: .
j_gene: TRBJ1-2
v_gene: TRBV21-1
CDR3aa: CASTDTVYGYTF
CDR3nt: TGTGCCAGCACCGACACCGTTTATGGCTACACCTTC

d_gene: TRBD1
abundance: .
j_gene: TRBJ1-1
v_gene: TRBV5-4
CDR3aa: CASSQEMGQAYEAFF
CDR3nt: TGTGCCAGCAGCCAAGAAATGGGACAGGCATATGAAGCTTTCTTT

d_gene: .
abundance: .
j_gene: TRBJ1-2
v_gene: TRBV6-1
CDR3aa: CASSEVFPPGSYGYTF
CDR3nt: TGTGCCAGCAGTGAAGTGTTCCCCCCGGGGTCCTATGGCTACACCTTC

d_gene: .
abundance: once
j_gene: TRBJ1-2
v_gene: TRBV30
CDR3aa: CAWSVRGAYGYTF
CDR3nt: TGTGCCTGGAGTGTACGGGGGGCATATGGCTACACCTTC

d_gene: TRBD2
abundance: .
j_gene: TRBJ2-1
v_gene: TRBV7-9
CDR3aa: CASSLASGTSGIGEQFF
CDR3nt: TGTGCCAGCAGCTTGGCCTCCGGGACTAGCGGGATCGGCGAGCAGTTCTTC

d_gene: .
abundance: .
j_gene: TRBJ2-1
v_gene: TRBV5-6
CDR3aa: CASSYYIVSNEQFF
CDR3nt: TGTGCCAGCAGCTACTATATAGTCTCCAATGAGCAGTTCTTC

d_gene: TRBD2
abundance: .
j_gene: TRBJ2-1
v_gene: TRBV27
CDR3aa: CASSSTGTSGAHEQFF
CDR3nt: TGTGCCAGCAGTTCCACCGGGACTAGCGGGGCACATGAGCAGTTCTTC

d_gene: TRBD2
abundance: once
j_gene: TRBJ2-3
v_gene: TRBV7-8
CDR3aa: CASSFGGRRRGDTQYF
CDR3nt: TGTGCCAGCAGCTTCGGGGGGAGAAGGAGGGGAGATACGCAGTATTTT

d_gene: .
abundance: .
j_gene: TRBJ2-3
v_gene: TRBV10-3
CDR3aa: CAILSTNTDTQYF
CDR3nt: TGTGCCATCTTGTCAACAAACACAGATACGCAGTATTTT

d_gene: .
abundance: .
j_gene: TRBJ1-5
v_gene: TRBV28
CDR3aa: CASSTTGHLNQPQHF
CDR3nt: TGTGCCAGCAGCACTACGGGACATCTAAATCAGCCCCAGCATTTT

d_gene: .
abundance: .
j_gene: TRBJ2-3
v_gene: TRBV14
CDR3aa: CASSRGNTQYF
CDR3nt: TGTGCCAGCAGCCGAGGAAATACGCAGTATTTT

d_gene: TRBD2
abundance: .
j_gene: TRBJ2-1
v_gene: TRBV27
CDR3aa: CASSLKARREATNEQFF
CDR3nt: TGTGCCAGCAGTTTAAAGGCTAGACGGGAGGCTACCAATGAGCAGTTCTTC

d_gene: TRBD1
abundance: .
j_gene: TRBJ2-7
v_gene: TRBV10-3
CDR3aa: CAIRGTETNYEQYF
CDR3nt: TGTGCCATCAGAGGGACAGAGACAAACTACGAGCAGTACTTC

d_gene: TRBD1
abundance: .
j_gene: TRBJ2-7
v_gene: TRBV6-1
CDR3aa: CASKKPGTETYEQYF
CDR3nt: TGTGCCAGTAAGAAACCCGGGACAGAGACTTACGAGCAGTACTTC

d_gene: .
abundance: .
j_gene: TRBJ2-7
v_gene: TRBV7-2
CDR3aa: CASSFGGAIEQYF
CDR3nt: TGTGCCAGCAGCTTTGGAGGGGCAATTGAGCAGTACTTC

d_gene: TRBD1
abundance: .
j_gene: TRBJ1-1
v_gene: TRBV9
CDR3aa: CASSGGTGGSEAFF
CDR3nt: TGTGCCAGCAGCGGAGGGACAGGGGGCTCTGAAGCTTTCTTT

d_gene: TRBD1
abundance: .
j_gene: TRBJ2-7
v_gene: TRBV11-2
CDR3aa: CASSLRDRGYEQYF
CDR3nt: TGTGCCAGCAGCCTCCGGGACAGGGGCTACGAGCAGTACTTC

d_gene: TRBD1
abundance: .
j_gene: TRBJ1-2
v_gene: TRBV6-5
CDR3aa: CASSGGTGGAAGYTF
CDR3nt: TGTGCCAGCAGTGGGGGGACAGGGGGCGCGGCGGGCTACACCTTC

d_gene: TRBD1
abundance: .
j_gene: TRBJ1-5
v_gene: TRBV19
CDR3aa: CASSIWQGANQPQHF
CDR3nt: TGTGCCAGTAGTATATGGCAGGGGGCGAATCAGCCCCAGCATTTT

d_gene: .
abundance: once
j_gene: TRBJ1-5
v_gene: TRBV15
CDR3aa: CATSREREPQHF
CDR3nt: TGTGCCACCAGCAGAGAGCGGGAGCCCCAGCATTTT

d_gene: .
abundance: .
j_gene: TRBJ1-1
v_gene: TRBV10-3
CDR3aa: CAISTGMNTEAFF
CDR3nt: TGTGCCATCAGTACAGGGATGAACACTGAAGCTTTCTTT

d_gene: TRBD2
abundance: .
j_gene: TRBJ2-7
v_gene: TRBV7-8
CDR3aa: CASSNNPGLASSYEQYF
CDR3nt: TGTGCCAGCAGCAATAACCCGGGACTAGCGAGCTCCTACGAGCAGTACTTC

d_gene: .
abundance: .
j_gene: TRBJ2-1
v_gene: TRBV5-4
CDR3aa: CASSLGWDAGGEQFF
CDR3nt: TGTGCCAGCAGCTTGGGATGGGACGCCGGAGGGGAGCAGTTCTTC

d_gene: TRBD2
abundance: .
j_gene: TRBJ2-5
v_gene: TRBV5-1
CDR3aa: CASSPSSGSGQETQYF
CDR3nt: TGCGCCAGCAGCCCGAGTAGCGGGAGTGGGCAAGAGACCCAGTACTTC

d_gene: .
abundance: .
j_gene: TRBJ1-2
v_gene: TRBV9
CDR3aa: CASSPREREVNYGYTF
CDR3nt: TGTGCCAGCAGCCCACGTGAGAGGGAGGTTAACTATGGCTACACCTTC

d_gene: .
abundance: .
j_gene: TRBJ2-5
v_gene: TRBV5-4
CDR3aa: CASSSDRTTGTQYF
CDR3nt: TGTGCCAGCAGCTCAGACCGGACCACAGGGACCCAGTACTTC

d_gene: TRBD1
abundance: .
j_gene: TRBJ1-2
v_gene: TRBV28
CDR3aa: CASSWGQDGYTF
CDR3nt: TGTGCCAGCAGTTGGGGACAGGATGGCTACACCTTC

d_gene: .
abundance: .
j_gene: TRBJ2-1
v_gene: TRBV2
CDR3aa: CASRGTVRSEQFF
CDR3nt: TGTGCCAGCCGCGGGACAGTTAGGTCTGAGCAGTTCTTC

d_gene: TRBD2
abundance: .
j_gene: TRBJ2-1
v_gene: TRBV4-3
CDR3aa: CASSQDWGGNEQFF
CDR3nt: TGCGCCAGCAGCCAAGATTGGGGGGGCAATGAGCAGTTCTTC